Presented here are 6 T cell receptor beta chains from one specimen sequenced in a study of CD8+ T cells in alopecia areata. Noted treatment: oral pan-JAK inhibitor, 5-10 mg twice daily. The authors extracted RNA and reverse transcribed it into cDNA as the sequencing template. Assay used: immunoSEQ multiplex PCR; TCRdb lists only in-frame clones, some missing. The table has about 190,000 clones, 45% to 65% seen once. Specimen: CD4+ T cells sorted from blood, collected at week 4, from a patient treated with tofacitinib. Receptors originate from a human donor with alopecia areata.

This clone was recorded only once. The genes are TRBV25-1 and TRBJ2-3, with TRBD1 matching 8 bases. The germline CDR1 and CDR2 sequences are MGHDK and SYGVNS. Germline trimming cut 1 base from V and 6 bases from J; bases unmatched to any gene: 3. There are 14 residues in the CDR3. The CDR3 coding sequence is TGTGCCAGCAGTGAATCCAGGGGGCAGGATACGCAGTATTTT. It specifies CASSESRGQDTQYF. Full variable domain (missing parts from reference TRBV25-1 and TRBJ2-3): EADIYQTPRYLVIGTGKKITLECSQTMGHDKMYWYQQDPGMELHLIHYSYGVNSTEKGDLSSESTVSRIRTEHFPLTLESARPSHTSQYLCASSESRGQDTQYFGPGTRLTVL.

V usage is TRBV7-2 and J usage is TRBJ1-2; D gene uncertain. V lost 3 bases and J lost 2, with 13 bases in between. This CDR3 spans 15 amino acids. Looked up from germline, CDR1 is SGHTA and CDR2 is FQGNSA. CDR3 nucleotides: TGTGCCAGCAGCTTCCGTCCGGCACCCAACTATGGCTACACCTTC. It codes for CASSFRPAPNYGYTF.

The chain links TRBV27 to TRBJ2-2; weak D call: TRBD2 (6 bases). V was pared by 8 bases and J by 6 bases, with 19 bases between. Germline CDR1 MNHEY, CDR2 SMNVEV (reference sequence). This CDR3 comprises 15 residues. Here the CDR3 DNA reads TGTGCCAGCCGGTGGGAACTAGCACGCCCCGGGGAGCTGTTTTTT. It is translated as CASRWELARPGELFF.

In this sample, this clone turned up a few times. The rearrangement uses TRBV4-2 and TRBJ1-1; the D is unclear. The CDR3 contains 12 residues. CDR1 and CDR2 from the germline V gene are LGHNA and YNFKEQ. V dropped 4 bases and J dropped 0 bases, with 3 bases sitting between them. The CDR3 nucleotides are TGTGCCAGCAGCCGGTTGAACACTGAAGCTTTCTTT. It translates to CASSRLNTEAFF.

This chain connects TRBV30 to TRBJ2-5, with 8 nucleotides matching TRBD1. Germline values: CDR1 GTSNPN, CDR2 SVGIG (reference sequence). CDR3 size: 13 residues. Trimming removed 5 bases from V and 4 bases from J; junction bases left unmatched: 6. CDR3 nucleotide sequence: TGTGCCTGGCTGAGAGACAGGGGAGAGACCCAGTACTTC. Its translation: CAWLRDRGETQYF.

The table lists this clone with a few counts. The chain recombines TRBV28 with TRBJ2-7; D not resolved. This CDR3 is 14 amino acids long. Trimming took 8 bases from V and 3 from J, leaving 17 bases between them. From germline, CDR1 is MDHEN and CDR2 SYDVKM. Written as DNA, the CDR3 is TGTGCCAGCGTTTCGAGACGAATTTTCTACGAGCAGTACTTC. Protein: CASVSRRIFYEQYF.